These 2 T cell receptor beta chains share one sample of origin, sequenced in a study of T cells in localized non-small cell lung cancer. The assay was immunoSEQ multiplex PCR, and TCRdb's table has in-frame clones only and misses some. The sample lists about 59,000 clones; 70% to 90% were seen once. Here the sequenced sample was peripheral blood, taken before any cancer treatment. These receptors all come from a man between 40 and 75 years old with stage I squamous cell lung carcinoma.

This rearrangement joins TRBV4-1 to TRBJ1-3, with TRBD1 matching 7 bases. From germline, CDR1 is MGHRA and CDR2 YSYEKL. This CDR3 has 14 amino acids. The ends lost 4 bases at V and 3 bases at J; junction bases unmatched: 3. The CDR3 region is CASSPRDSGNTIYF. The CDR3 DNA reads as TGCGCCAGCAGCCCCCGGGACAGTGGAAACACCATATATTTT.

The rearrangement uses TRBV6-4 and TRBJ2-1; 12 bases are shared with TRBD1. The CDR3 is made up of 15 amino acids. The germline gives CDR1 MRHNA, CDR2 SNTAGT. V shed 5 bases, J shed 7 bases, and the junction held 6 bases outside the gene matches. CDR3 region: CASSLGQGAFNEQFF. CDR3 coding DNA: TGTGCCAGCAGTTTGGGACAGGGGGCGTTTAATGAGCAGTTCTTC.